This TCR beta chain was identified during a study of sequential checkpoint blockade in melanoma (dated by TCRdb to the late 2010s). Some background on the complete study: Patients were randomized 1:1 to first-line nivolumab followed by ipilimumab (arm A) or ipilimumab followed by nivolumab (arm B). Both trial sequences were followed by maintenance nivolumab. Overall study outcomes, separate from this receptor: The response-prediction model combining TCR metrics and mutation burden needs validation in larger, independent patient cohorts.

Comment on this clone: There is no known antigen for this receptor. Per-base quality was not reported, and no clone a single base away is much larger than it.

The immunoSEQ Assay was used to immunosequence TCRbeta CDR3 regions from genomic DNA. Before high-throughput sequencing, genomic DNA was amplified using bias-controlled multiplex PCR. The authors' pipeline ran thus. To quantify the absolute abundance of each unique TCRbeta CDR3 region, the sequences were collapsed and filtered. Clonality, defined as 1 minus Pielou's evenness, was calculated using productive rearrangements only. A previously published method was used to identify clones whose frequencies were significantly greater in on-treatment samples than in baseline samples. Entries here come from immuneACCESS through TCRdb and include only in-frame sequences with V and J called. Some clones fail to appear in such tables; in the studies checked, an unresolved V gene covers under half of the shortfall, and the cause of the remainder is unknown. D and trimming come from the DNA, and the V and J calls and clone size come from that table. This sample gives about 15,000 clones in total; over 75% of them show up just once. The top ten clones comprise around 30% of the sample.

Per the publication, the treatment or condition label means: randomized to nivolumab then ipilimumab (arm A) or the reverse (arm B). Prior DNA-damaging chemotherapy had not been received by any trial patient. Live CD3+CD8+ cells negative for CD19 and CD56 were sorted from thawed PBMCs on a FACS Aria II flow cytometer. The samples were obtained from melanoma patients enrolled in CheckMate 064, an open-label, randomized phase II trial testing sequential checkpoint blockade. Peripheral blood mononuclear cells were obtained through leukapheresis, purified using Ficoll-Paque, and frozen in human serum containing approximately 10% DMSO. Immediately after sorting, the purity of sorted blood CD3+CD8+ cells was verified to be >98%, after which DNA was extracted. This clonotype was obtained from a human donor with melanoma. Sequencing was performed on CD8+ T cells sorted from blood (inferred from file names), taken from a patient given nivolumab and ipilimumab in sequence.

The CDR3: CASSVLAGDQETQYF. Read as DNA, the sequence is TGTGCCAGCAGTGTATTAGCGGGGGACCAAGAGACCCAGTACTTC. Recombination joined TRBV6-1 with TRBJ2-5, with TRBD2 identical over 9 junction bases. The V end gives up 4 bases and the J end 0 bases, leaving 3 bases in the junction not matched to a gene. The germline V gene yields MNHNS for CDR1 and SASEGT for CDR2. The CDR3 holds 15 amino acids from the cysteine to the phenylalanine. The read is trimmed to its CDR3 DNA, 45 bases read in frame from base 1.